These 10 T cell receptor beta chains share one sample of origin, sequenced in a study of cytomegalovirus exposure and HLA in healthy donors. The PCR made use of 60 Vbeta and 13 Jbeta primers. Generated by immunoSEQ multiplex PCR, the TCRdb table keeps only in-frame clones and is missing some. The data contain around 160,000 clones, roughly 80% of them singletons. The specimen was PBMCs. The source of these receptors is a male donor in good health and CMV-seropositive.

The chain carries TRBV5-1 and TRBJ2-2; 12 nucleotides align to TRBD2. Per the germline V gene, CDR1 is SGHRS and CDR2 is YFSETQ. The junction had 9 bases not matched to a gene; V was cut back by 0 bases and J by 6 bases. This CDR3 region has 18 residues. CDR3 loop: CASSLAPLAGGPSGELFF. The CDR3, as DNA: TGCGCCAGCAGCTTGGCCCCTCTAGCGGGGGGGCCTTCCGGGGAGCTGTTTTTT.

This chain links TRBV5-4 with TRBJ2-2; no clear D. CDR1 is SGHNT and CDR2 is YYREEE in the germline V gene (reference sequence). The CDR3 is made up of 17 amino acids. V was pared by 0 bases and J by 1 base, with 13 bases between. CDR3 sequence reads: CASSLGATLENTGELFF. The CDR3 nucleotides are TGTGCCAGCAGCTTGGGGGCTACCTTAGAGAACACCGGGGAGCTGTTTTTT.

The chain couples TRBV5-6 to TRBJ2-3; 7 bases fit TRBD1. The CDR3 loop spans 15 amino acids. The V gene's germline CDR1 is SGHDT and CDR2 YYEEEE. V dropped 4 bases and J dropped 6; count of bases not matched to a gene: 11. This chain's CDR3 is CASSPVTGATDTQYF. CDR3 DNA: TGTGCCAGCAGCCCTGTTACAGGGGCAACGGATACGCAGTATTTT.

This rearrangement joins TRBV6-1 to TRBJ1-5; TRBD1 matches 8 bases. Germline V gene data show CDR1 as MNHNS and CDR2 as SASEGT. The junction had 6 bases not matched to a gene; V was cut back by 6 bases and J by 2 bases. The CDR3 runs to 15 residues. DNA of the CDR3: TGTGCCAGCAGCCTCGACAGGGGCCGCAATCAGCCCCAGCATTTT. It yields the protein CASSLDRGRNQPQHF.

The genes are TRBV5-4 and TRBJ2-5; perhaps TRBD1 as D (5 bases). Germline loops: CDR1 SGHNT, CDR2 YYREEE (reference sequence). Trimming cost V 2 bases and J 2 bases, with 13 bases left between them. The length of the CDR3 is 15 residues. Here the CDR3 DNA reads TGTGCCAGCAGCTTACAGGCTCGTCTACAAGAGACCCAGTACTTC. Residues: CASSLQARLQETQYF. The variable domain in full, with the rest retrieved from reference TRBV5-4 and TRBJ2-5, is ETGVTQSPTHLIKTRGQQVTLRCSSQSGHNTVSWYQQALGQGPQFIFQYYREEENGRGNFPPRFSGLQFPNYSSELNVNALELDDSALYLCASSLQARLQETQYFGPGTRLLVL.

This rearrangement joins TRBV5-1 to TRBJ1-2, with 8 nucleotides matching TRBD1. Trimming cost V 3 bases and J 4 bases; bases outside gene matches: 2. Germline values: CDR1 SGHRS, CDR2 YFSETQ. The CDR3 is 13 amino acids. DNA for the CDR3: TGCGCCAGCAGCTCCGGACAGGGCTATGGCTACACCTTC. It translates to CASSSGQGYGYTF.

V and J are TRBV7-9 and TRBJ1-5, with D uncertain. Deletions cut 6 bases from V and 5 bases from J, with 11 bases between. Germline values: CDR1 SEHNR, CDR2 FQNEAQ (reference sequence). The CDR3 loop spans 13 amino acids. Written as DNA, the CDR3 is TGTGCCAGCAGGCTTACGGTTGATCAGCCCCAGCATTTT. It encodes CASRLTVDQPQHF.

The chain is built from TRBV28 and TRBJ2-7, with 12 bases identical to TRBD1. Germline CDR1 is MDHEN and CDR2 is SYDVKM. J lost 3 bases, V lost 4 bases, and 10 bases had no gene match. The CDR3 spans 17 residues. In nucleotides, the CDR3 is TGTGCCAGCAGTTCCAGGGACAGGGGGCAGATCCTCTACGAGCAGTACTTC. It codes for CASSSRDRGQILYEQYF.

This sequence joins TRBV28 and TRBJ2-1; TRBD2 agrees at 9 bases. The CDR3 is 16 residues long. The V gene's germline CDR1 is MDHEN and CDR2 SYDVKM. V shed 5 bases and J 5 bases; nucleotides not matched to a gene: 10. This CDR3 is CASSQTGLAVHNEQFF. CDR3 in DNA: TGTGCCAGCAGTCAGACGGGACTAGCCGTGCACAATGAGCAGTTCTTC.

A few counts support this clone. The chain employs TRBV7-6 and TRBJ1-1; the D gene is possibly TRBD1 (6 bases). CDR3 length: 16 residues. The V end lost 0 bases, the J end lost 2 bases, and 13 bases lay between the germline ends. The germline gives CDR1 SGHVS, CDR2 FNYEAQ. In nucleotides, the CDR3 is TGTGCCAGCAGCTTAGCGTTCAGGGGAGTTAACACTGAAGCTTTCTTT. Encoded protein: CASSLAFRGVNTEAFF.